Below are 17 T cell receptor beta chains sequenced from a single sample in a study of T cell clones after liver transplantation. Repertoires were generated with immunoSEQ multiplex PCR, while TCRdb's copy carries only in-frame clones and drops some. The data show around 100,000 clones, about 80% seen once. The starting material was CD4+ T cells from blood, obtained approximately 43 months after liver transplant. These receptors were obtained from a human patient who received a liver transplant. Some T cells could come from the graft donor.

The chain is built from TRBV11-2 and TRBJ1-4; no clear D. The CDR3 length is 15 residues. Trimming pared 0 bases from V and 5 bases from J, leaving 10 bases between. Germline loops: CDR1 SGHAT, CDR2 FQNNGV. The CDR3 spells CASSLDGRENEKLFF. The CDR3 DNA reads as TGTGCCAGCAGCTTAGACGGACGGGAGAATGAAAAACTGTTTTTT.

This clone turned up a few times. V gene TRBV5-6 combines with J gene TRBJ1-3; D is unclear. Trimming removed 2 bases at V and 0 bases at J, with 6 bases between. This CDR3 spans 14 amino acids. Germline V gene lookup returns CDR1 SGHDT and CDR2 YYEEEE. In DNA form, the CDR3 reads TGTGCCAGCAGCTTCATGGCCTCTGGAAACACCATATATTTT. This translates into CASSFMASGNTIYF.

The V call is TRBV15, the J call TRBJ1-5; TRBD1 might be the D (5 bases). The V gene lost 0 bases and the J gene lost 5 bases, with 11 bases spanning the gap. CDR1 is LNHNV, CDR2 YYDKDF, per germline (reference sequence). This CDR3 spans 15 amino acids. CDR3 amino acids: CATSRDLGVDQPQHF. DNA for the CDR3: TGTGCCACCAGCAGAGATCTAGGGGTCGATCAGCCCCAGCATTTT. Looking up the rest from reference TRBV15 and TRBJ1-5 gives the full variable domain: DAMVIQNPRYQVTQFGKPVTLSCSQTLNHNVMYWYQQKSSQAPKLLFHYYDKDFNNEADTPDNFQSRRPNTSFCFLDIRSPGLGDTAMYLCATSRDLGVDQPQHFGDGTRLSIL.

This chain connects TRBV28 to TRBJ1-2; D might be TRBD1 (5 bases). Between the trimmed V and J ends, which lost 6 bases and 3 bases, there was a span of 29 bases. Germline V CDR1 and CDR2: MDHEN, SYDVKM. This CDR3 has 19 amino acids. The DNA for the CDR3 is TGTGCCAGCAGGGCCACCCCCGGGACTCAGCCCCCAGACGACTATGGCTACACCTTC. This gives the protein CASRATPGTQPPDDYGYTF.

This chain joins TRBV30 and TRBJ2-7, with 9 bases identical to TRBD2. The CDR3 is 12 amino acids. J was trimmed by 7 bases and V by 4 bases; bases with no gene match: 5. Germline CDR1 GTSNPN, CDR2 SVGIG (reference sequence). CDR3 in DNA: TGTGCCTGGACTAGCGGGACGCGGGAGCAGTACTTC. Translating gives CAWTSGTREQYF.

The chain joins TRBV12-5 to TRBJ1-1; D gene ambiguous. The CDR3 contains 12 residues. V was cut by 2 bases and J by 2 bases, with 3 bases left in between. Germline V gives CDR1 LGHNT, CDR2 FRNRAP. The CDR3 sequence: CASGLQNTEAFF. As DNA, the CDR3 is TGTGCTAGTGGTTTGCAAAACACTGAAGCTTTCTTT.

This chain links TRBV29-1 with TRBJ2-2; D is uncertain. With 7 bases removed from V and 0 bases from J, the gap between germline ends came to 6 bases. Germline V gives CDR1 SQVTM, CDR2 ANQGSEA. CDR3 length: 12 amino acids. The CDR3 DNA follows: TGCAGCGCCTCTACGAACACCGGGGAGCTGTTTTTT. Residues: CSASTNTGELFF.

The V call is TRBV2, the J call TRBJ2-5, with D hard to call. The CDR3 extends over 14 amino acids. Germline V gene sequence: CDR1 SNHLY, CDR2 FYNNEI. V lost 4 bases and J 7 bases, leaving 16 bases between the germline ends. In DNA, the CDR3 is TGTGCCAGCAGTGCAGGCCCCAATAAGATGACCCAGTACTTC. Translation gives CASSAGPNKMTQYF. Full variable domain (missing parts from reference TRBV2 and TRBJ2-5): EPEVTQTPSHQVTQMGQEVILRCVPISNHLYFYWYRQILGQKVEFLVSFYNNEISEKSEIFDDQFSVERPDGSNFTLKIRSTKLEDSAMYFCASSAGPNKMTQYFGPGTRLLVL.

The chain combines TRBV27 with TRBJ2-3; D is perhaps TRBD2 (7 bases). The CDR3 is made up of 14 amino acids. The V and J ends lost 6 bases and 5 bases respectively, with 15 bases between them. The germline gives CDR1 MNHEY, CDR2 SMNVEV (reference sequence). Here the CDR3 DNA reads TGTGCCAGCAGGCTCGGGGGGCGAGGAGATACGCAGTATTTT. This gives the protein CASRLGGRGDTQYF.

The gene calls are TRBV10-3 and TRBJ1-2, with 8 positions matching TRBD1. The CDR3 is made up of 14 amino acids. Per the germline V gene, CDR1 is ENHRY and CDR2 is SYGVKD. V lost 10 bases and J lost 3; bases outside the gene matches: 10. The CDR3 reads CATETGGDYYGYTF. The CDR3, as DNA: TGTGCCACTGAAACAGGGGGGGACTACTATGGCTACACCTTC.

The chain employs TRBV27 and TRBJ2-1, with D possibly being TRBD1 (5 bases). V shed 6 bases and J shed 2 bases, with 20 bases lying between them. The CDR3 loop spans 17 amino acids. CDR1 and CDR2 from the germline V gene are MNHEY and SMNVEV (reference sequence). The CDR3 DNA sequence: TGTGCCAGCAGCCCACCTAGGTGGGGCACAACCTACAATGAGCAGTTCTTC. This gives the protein CASSPPRWGTTYNEQFF.

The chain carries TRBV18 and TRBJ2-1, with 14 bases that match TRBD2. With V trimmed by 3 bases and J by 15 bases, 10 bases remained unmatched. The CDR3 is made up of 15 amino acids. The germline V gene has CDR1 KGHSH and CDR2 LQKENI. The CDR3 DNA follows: TGTGCCAGCTCACCCGCGACTAGCGGGAGGGCCCGGATGTTCTTC. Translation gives CASSPATSGRARMFF. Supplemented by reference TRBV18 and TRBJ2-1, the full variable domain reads NAGVMQNPRHLVRRRGQEARLRCSPMKGHSHVYWYRQLPEEGLKFMVYLQKENIIDESGMPKERFSAEFPKEGPSILRIQQVVRGDSAAYFCASSPATSGRARMFFGPGTRLTVL.

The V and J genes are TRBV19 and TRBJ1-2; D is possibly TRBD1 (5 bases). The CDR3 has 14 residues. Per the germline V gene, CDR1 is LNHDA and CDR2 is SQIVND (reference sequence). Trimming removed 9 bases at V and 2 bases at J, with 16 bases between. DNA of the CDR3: TGTGCCAGCGCCTCGGGCAGGGTAAACTATGGCTACACCTTC. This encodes CASASGRVNYGYTF.

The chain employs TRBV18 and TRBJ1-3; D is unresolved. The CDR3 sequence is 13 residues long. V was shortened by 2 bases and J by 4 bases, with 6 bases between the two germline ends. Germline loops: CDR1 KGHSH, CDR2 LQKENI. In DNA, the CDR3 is TGTGCCAGCTCACCAGGGTCCGGAAACACCATATATTTT. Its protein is CASSPGSGNTIYF.

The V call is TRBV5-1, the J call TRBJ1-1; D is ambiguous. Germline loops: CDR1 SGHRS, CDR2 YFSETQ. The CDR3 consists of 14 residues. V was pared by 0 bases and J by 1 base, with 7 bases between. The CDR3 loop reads CASSLVAGNTEAFF. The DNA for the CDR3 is TGCGCCAGCAGCTTGGTAGCGGGGAACACTGAAGCTTTCTTT.

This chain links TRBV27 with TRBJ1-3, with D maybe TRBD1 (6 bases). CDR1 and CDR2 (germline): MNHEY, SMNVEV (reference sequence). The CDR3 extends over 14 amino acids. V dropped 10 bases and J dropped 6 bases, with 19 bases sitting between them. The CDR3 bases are TGTGCCACTCAGAAGGCGGGGGGCGAAAACACCATATATTTT. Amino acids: CATQKAGGENTIYF.

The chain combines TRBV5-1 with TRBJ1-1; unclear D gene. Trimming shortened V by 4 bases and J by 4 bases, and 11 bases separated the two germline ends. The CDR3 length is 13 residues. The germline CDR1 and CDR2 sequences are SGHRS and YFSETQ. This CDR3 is CASSPPVATEAFF. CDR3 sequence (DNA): TGCGCCAGCAGCCCCCCGGTAGCCACTGAAGCTTTCTTT.